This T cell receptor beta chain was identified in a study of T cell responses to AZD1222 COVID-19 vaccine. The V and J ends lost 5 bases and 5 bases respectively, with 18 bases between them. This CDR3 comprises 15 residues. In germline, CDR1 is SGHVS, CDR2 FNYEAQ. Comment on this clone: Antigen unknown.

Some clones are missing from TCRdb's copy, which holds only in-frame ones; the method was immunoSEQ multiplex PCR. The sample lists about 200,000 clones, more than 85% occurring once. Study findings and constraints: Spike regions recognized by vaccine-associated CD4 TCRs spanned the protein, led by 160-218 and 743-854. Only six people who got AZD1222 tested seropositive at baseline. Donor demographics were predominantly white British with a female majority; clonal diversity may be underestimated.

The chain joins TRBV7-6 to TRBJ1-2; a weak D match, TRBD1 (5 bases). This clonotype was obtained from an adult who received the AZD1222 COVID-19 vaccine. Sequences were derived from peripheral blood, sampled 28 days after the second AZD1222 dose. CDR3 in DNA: TGTGCCAGCAGCCCCCTGGGGGGGTTAGGGTATGGCTACACCTTC. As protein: CASSPLGGLGYGYTF.